This TCR beta chain was obtained from a study of blood T cell repertoires in COVID-19. The CDR3 is made up of 11 amino acids. Germline assignment: CDR1 SGHNT and CDR2 YYREEE (reference sequence). V lost 3 bases and J lost 9, with 8 bases in between. The data were produced by immunoSEQ multiplex PCR, yet TCRdb's version contains in-frame clones alone and is incomplete. The sample includes more than 3,000 clones, about 85% seen only once; the top ten take roughly a fifth. This clone occurred a few times. The origin of this receptor is a human donor in a cohort sampled during active COVID-19. Sample: peripheral blood. The chain joins TRBV5-4 to TRBJ2-3; a weak D match, TRBD2 (5 bases). The CDR3 is CASSSGETQYF. DNA of the CDR3: TGTGCCAGCAGCTCCGGGGAGACGCAGTATTTT.